One sample yielded the 14 T cell receptor beta chains listed below, sequenced in a study of cytomegalovirus exposure and HLA in healthy donors. Amplification used 60 Vbeta primers and 13 Jbeta primers. TCRdb's table, derived via immunoSEQ multiplex PCR, lists solely in-frame clones and lacks some. In total, the table holds around 52,000 clones. The sequencing sample was made of PBMCs. The receptors stem from a man aged 40-49 years in good health and CMV-seropositive.

This chain links TRBV29-1 with TRBJ2-1; TRBD2 matches 9 bases. The length of the CDR3 is 15 residues. V dropped 3 bases and J dropped 3; count of bases not matched to a gene: 6. The germline V gene encodes CDR1 SQVTM and CDR2 ANQGSEA. In DNA form, the CDR3 reads TGCAGCGTTGATGAGGGCGGGAGGGTCTACAATGAGCAGTTCTTC. Translation: CSVDEGGRVYNEQFF.

The V call is TRBV5-5, the J call TRBJ1-4; TRBD1 is a possible D gene (6 bases). Trimming took off 3 bases at V and 8 bases at J, with 14 bases between the two ends. The germline V gene encodes CDR1 SGHKS and CDR2 YYEKEE (reference sequence). CDR3 size: 14 residues. CDR3 region: CASSSQGTEEKLFF. The CDR3 coding sequence is TGTGCCAGCAGCTCGCAGGGGACGGAGGAAAAACTGTTTTTT.

V usage is TRBV5-1 and J usage is TRBJ2-7, with TRBD1 identical over 10 bases. The CDR3 is made up of 14 amino acids. Germline CDR1 and CDR2: SGHRS and YFSETQ. V lost 5 bases, J lost 7 bases, and 9 bases stayed unmatched. CDR3 region: CASSGTGALGEQYF. CDR3 DNA: TGCGCCAGCAGTGGGACAGGGGCGCTGGGGGAGCAGTACTTC.

V and J are TRBV9 and TRBJ2-5; 11 bases are shared with TRBD1. The CDR3 is 17 residues long. Trimming removed 4 bases from V and 4 bases from J; junction bases left unmatched: 12. Germline values: CDR1 SGDLS, CDR2 YYNGEE. CDR3 loop: CASSPGTGGGIRETQYF. CDR3 sequence (DNA): TGTGCCAGCAGCCCAGGGACAGGGGGTGGTATACGAGAGACCCAGTACTTC.

The CDR3 spells CASSLGAYEQYF. The CDR3 DNA sequence: TGTGCCAGCAGTTTGGGAGCCTACGAGCAGTACTTC. The chain employs TRBV28 and TRBJ2-7; a possible D gene is TRBD2 (5 bases). CDR1 and CDR2 (germline): MDHEN, SYDVKM. This CDR3 is built from 12 residues. V was trimmed by 3 bases and J by 2 bases, leaving 5 bases between them.

Note on this clone: Other DNA sequences from this sample encode an identical CDR3 as well. V gene TRBV18 combines with J gene TRBJ2-7; the D gene is possibly TRBD1 (6 bases). Germline CDR1 reads KGHSH; CDR2 reads LQKENI. This CDR3 is built from 14 residues. V was pared by 4 bases and J by 0 bases, with 10 bases between. The CDR3 region is CASSLTGSSYEQYF. The CDR3 DNA sequence: TGTGCCAGCTCACTTACAGGGAGCTCCTACGAGCAGTACTTC. Using reference TRBV18 and TRBJ2-7 for the parts outside the CDR3, the full variable domain is NAGVMQNPRHLVRRRGQEARLRCSPMKGHSHVYWYRQLPEEGLKFMVYLQKENIIDESGMPKERFSAEFPKEGPSILRIQQVVRGDSAAYFCASSLTGSSYEQYFGPGTRLTVT.

The chain is built from TRBV5-3 and TRBJ2-2; 7 bases fit TRBD2. TRBV5-3 is given ORF status, its function remaining uncertain. This CDR3 is built from 18 residues. The V segment lost 10 bases and the J segment 0 bases; nucleotides outside the gene matches: 18. CDR3 bases: TGTGCCCCCCCTGCCATAGCGGGCCCGTTCGCGAACACCGGGGAGCTGTTTTTT. Translating gives CAPPAIAGPFANTGELFF.

This chain links TRBV7-2 with TRBJ2-3, with D unclear. V was pared by 5 bases and J by 6 bases, with 6 bases between. Germline CDR1 is SGHTA and CDR2 is FQGNSA. The CDR3 covers 11 residues. This CDR3 reads CASSPLDTQYF. DNA of the CDR3: TGTGCCAGCAGCCCCCTGGATACGCAGTATTTT.

The gene calls are TRBV19 and TRBJ2-2; 7 bases fit TRBD1. The germline gives CDR1 LNHDA, CDR2 SQIVND (reference sequence). V lost 7 bases and J lost 3; bases outside the gene matches: 11. This CDR3 has 16 residues. CDR3 nucleotide sequence: TGTGCCAGTATCCCGCAAGGGGGCCGGGACACCGGGGAGCTGTTTTTT. Residues: CASIPQGGRDTGELFF.

V and J are TRBV9 and TRBJ2-2, with 11 bases lining up with TRBD2. This CDR3 contains 18 residues. CDR1 SGDLS and CDR2 YYNGEE come from the germline V gene. The V segment lost 3 bases and the J segment 2 bases; nucleotides outside the gene matches: 9. CDR3 protein: CASSASRTSGRNTGELFF. DNA for the CDR3: TGTGCCAGCAGCGCTTCCCGAACTAGCGGGAGAAACACCGGGGAGCTGTTTTTT.

The chain links TRBV6-6 to TRBJ2-1; perhaps TRBD2 as D (6 bases). The germline CDR1 and CDR2 sequences are MNHNY and SVGAGI (reference sequence). CDR3 size: 13 residues. V was trimmed by 7 bases and J by 8 bases, leaving 15 bases between them. The CDR3 protein is CASTTTRNHEQFF. DNA of the CDR3: TGTGCCAGCACTACGACTAGAAACCATGAGCAGTTCTTC.

This rearrangement joins TRBV18 to TRBJ1-5; 7 nucleotides line up with TRBD1. V shed 2 bases and J 7 bases; nucleotides not matched to a gene: 5. The CDR3 loop spans 14 amino acids. The V gene's germline CDR1 is KGHSH and CDR2 LQKENI. CDR3 region: CASSPDRETQPQHF. CDR3 coding DNA: TGTGCCAGCTCACCAGACAGGGAGACACAGCCCCAGCATTTT. Full variable domain (outside the CDR3, taken from reference TRBV18 and TRBJ1-5): NAGVMQNPRHLVRRRGQEARLRCSPMKGHSHVYWYRQLPEEGLKFMVYLQKENIIDESGMPKERFSAEFPKEGPSILRIQQVVRGDSAAYFCASSPDRETQPQHFGDGTRLSIL.

V is TRBV18 and J is TRBJ1-5; maybe TRBD1 (6 bases). The CDR3 sequence is 14 residues long. Germline CDR1 KGHSH, CDR2 LQKENI. V was trimmed by 6 bases and J by 3 bases, leaving 12 bases between them. The CDR3 reads CASSPGADNQPQHF. The CDR3 DNA is TGTGCCAGCTCGCCAGGGGCCGACAATCAGCCCCAGCATTTT. Drawing the rest from reference TRBV18 and TRBJ1-5, the complete variable domain is NAGVMQNPRHLVRRRGQEARLRCSPMKGHSHVYWYRQLPEEGLKFMVYLQKENIIDESGMPKERFSAEFPKEGPSILRIQQVVRGDSAAYFCASSPGADNQPQHFGDGTRLSIL.

The rearrangement joins TRBV28 to TRBJ1-2, with 8 bases fitting TRBD1. CDR1 is MDHEN, CDR2 SYDVKM, per germline. Germline trimming cut 2 bases from V and 1 base from J; bases unmatched to any gene: 15. This CDR3 spans 19 amino acids. The CDR3 DNA reads TGTGCCAGCAGTTTAGGGCCGACAGGGGCTTCCCCTAATAACTATGGCTACACCTTC. Amino acid sequence: CASSLGPTGASPNNYGYTF.